Each of the 7 T cell receptor beta chains below was sequenced from the same sample in a study of metastatic and nonmetastatic thyroid tumors. TCRdb re-called the PCR reads with MiXCR. Among 20,000 to 30,000 clones, around a fifth were seen once, and the ten largest hold about 4.6%. Among the patients, none had received any treatment before thyroid surgery. Sequencing was carried out using blood. These receptors were obtained from a male donor with papillary thyroid cancer or a benign thyroid nodule (not recorded which). Some clones in this sample may be carry-over from other donors' samples.

In this sample, this clone turned up many times. A much larger clone differs from this one at a single base, so this may be a read error. The V call is TRBV2, the J call TRBJ2-2; 9 nucleotides agree with TRBD2. Germline V CDR1 and CDR2: SNHLY, FYNNEI. V was clipped by 8 bases and J by 2 bases; unmatched bases: 9. The CDR3 totals 16 residues. CDR3 sequence reads: CASARGAGGNTGELFF. The CDR3 DNA reads TGTGCCAGCGCCCGAGGAGCGGGAGGCAACACCGGGGAGCTGTTTTTT.

The table lists this clone with many counts. The chain combines TRBV11-2 with TRBJ2-7, with TRBD1 as a possible D gene (6 bases). Germline CDR1 reads SGHAT; CDR2 reads FQNNGV. This CDR3 contains 13 residues. V gave up 5 bases and J gave up 5 bases, with 13 bases separating them. CDR3 DNA: TGTGCCAGCAGCCACGTACAGGGAAACGAGCAGTACTTC. It specifies CASSHVQGNEQYF. The entire variable domain, with the rest obtained from reference TRBV11-2 and TRBJ2-7, is as follows: EAGVAQSPRYKIIEKRQSVAFWCNPISGHATLYWYQQILGQGPKLLIQFQNNGVVDDSQLPKDRFSAERLKGVDSTLKIQPAKLEDSAVYLCASSHVQGNEQYFGPGTRLTVT.

V is TRBV4-2 and J is TRBJ2-7; D possibly corresponds to TRBD2 (6 bases). Germline V gene sequence: CDR1 LGHNA, CDR2 YNFKEQ. The CDR3 has 16 residues. Trimming removed 3 bases from V and 2 bases from J, with 17 bases in between. The CDR3 bases are TGTGCCAGCAGCCACCCCCAGCTAGCGCGCACCTACGAGCAGTACTTC. It is translated as CASSHPQLARTYEQYF.

This clone was counted ten times or more. The rearrangement uses TRBV5-4 and TRBJ2-3, with unresolved D. The CDR3 sequence is 12 residues long. V was trimmed by 1 base and J by 4 bases, leaving 4 bases between them. CDR1 is SGHNT, CDR2 YYREEE, per germline (reference sequence). CDR3 protein: CASSLRADTQYF. Here the CDR3 DNA reads TGTGCCAGCAGCTTGCGGGCAGATACGCAGTATTTT. Full variable domain (missing parts from reference TRBV5-4 and TRBJ2-3): ETGVTQSPTHLIKTRGQQVTLRCSSQSGHNTVSWYQQALGQGPQFIFQYYREEENGRGNFPPRFSGLQFPNYSSELNVNALELDDSALYLCASSLRADTQYFGPGTRLTVL.

As DNA, the CDR3 is TGCAGTTCTATTGCACATTCGAACACTGAAGCTTTCTTT. Translated: CSSIAHSNTEAFF. V usage is TRBV20-1 and J usage is TRBJ1-1; no clear D gene. Looked up from germline, CDR1 is DFQATT and CDR2 is SNEGSKA (reference sequence). Trimming removed 8 bases at V and 1 base at J, with 14 bases between. The CDR3 is 13 amino acids.

This clone occurred a few times. The chain links TRBV28 to TRBJ2-5, with D possibly being TRBD1 (6 bases). Per germline, CDR1 MDHEN and CDR2 SYDVKM. V lost 6 bases to trimming and J lost 6 bases, with 20 bases between them. This CDR3 is 15 amino acids long. The CDR3 nucleotides are TGTGCCAGCAGCCCCCCTTTGGGGGACACTAAGACCCAGTACTTC. It is translated as CASSPPLGDTKTQYF.

The sample holds many counts of this clone. The gene calls are TRBV5-1 and TRBJ1-3, with D unclear. The germline gives CDR1 SGHRS, CDR2 YFSETQ. V lost 4 bases, J lost 4 bases, and 9 bases lay in between. The CDR3 runs to 13 residues. CDR3 loop: CASSPGEGNTIYF. Written as DNA, the CDR3 is TGCGCCAGCAGCCCCGGGGAAGGAAACACCATATATTTT.